Each of the 4 T cell receptor beta chains below was sequenced from the same sample in a study of blood T cell repertoires in COVID-19. Profiled with immunoSEQ multiplex PCR; TCRdb holds only in-frame clones, not every one. The sample records about 170,000 clones, about 83% being singletons. Sequenced: PBMCs or T cells enriched from blood (not recorded which). The receptors were sampled from a woman aged 45-65 years in a cohort exposed to, infected with or recovered from COVID-19 (not recorded which).

The rearrangement links TRBV5-6 to TRBJ1-6; D ambiguous. Trimming took off 6 bases at V and 7 bases at J, with 17 bases between the two ends. This CDR3 is built from 15 residues. Germline values: CDR1 SGHDT, CDR2 YYEEEE. CDR3 residues: CASNQWLTGNSPLHF. The DNA of the CDR3 is TGTGCCAGCAACCAGTGGTTAACGGGAAATTCACCCCTCCACTTT. Together with reference TRBV5-6 and TRBJ1-6, the CDR3 gives the full variable domain: DAGVTQSPTHLIKTRGQQVTLRCSPKSGHDTVSWYQQALGQGPQFIFQYYEEEERQRGNFPDRFSGHQFPNYSSELNVNALLLGDSALYLCASNQWLTGNSPLHFGNGTRLTVT.

This rearrangement joins TRBV9 to TRBJ1-1, with TRBD1 matching 9 bases. The germline V gene has CDR1 SGDLS and CDR2 YYNGEE. The V segment lost 0 bases and the J segment 2 bases; nucleotides outside the gene matches: 2. This CDR3 spans 15 amino acids. The CDR3: CASSVGDRDNTEAFF. The CDR3 DNA follows: TGTGCCAGCAGCGTAGGGGACAGGGATAACACTGAAGCTTTCTTT.

CDR3 bases: TGTGCCAGCAGCCAAGGGGCGGGCTCCCAAAACATTCAGTACTTC. This codes for CASSQGAGSQNIQYF. This chain joins TRBV3-1 (or the pseudogene TRBV3-2) and TRBJ2-4, with TRBD2 as a possible D gene (5 bases). V dropped 1 base and J dropped 5 bases, with 12 bases sitting between them. The CDR3 is 15 residues long. The V gene's germline CDR1 is LGHDT and CDR2 YNNKEL (reference sequence).

At least ten counts were recorded for this clone. The rearrangement uses TRBV6-1 and TRBJ1-1; 8 bases are shared with TRBD1. CDR3 length: 14 amino acids. The V gene's germline CDR1 is MNHNS and CDR2 SASEGT. The ends lost 2 bases at V and 5 bases at J; junction bases unmatched: 4. CDR3 bases: TGTGCCAGCAGTGAACAGGGGGCGAATACTGAAGCTTTCTTT. It is translated as CASSEQGANTEAFF.